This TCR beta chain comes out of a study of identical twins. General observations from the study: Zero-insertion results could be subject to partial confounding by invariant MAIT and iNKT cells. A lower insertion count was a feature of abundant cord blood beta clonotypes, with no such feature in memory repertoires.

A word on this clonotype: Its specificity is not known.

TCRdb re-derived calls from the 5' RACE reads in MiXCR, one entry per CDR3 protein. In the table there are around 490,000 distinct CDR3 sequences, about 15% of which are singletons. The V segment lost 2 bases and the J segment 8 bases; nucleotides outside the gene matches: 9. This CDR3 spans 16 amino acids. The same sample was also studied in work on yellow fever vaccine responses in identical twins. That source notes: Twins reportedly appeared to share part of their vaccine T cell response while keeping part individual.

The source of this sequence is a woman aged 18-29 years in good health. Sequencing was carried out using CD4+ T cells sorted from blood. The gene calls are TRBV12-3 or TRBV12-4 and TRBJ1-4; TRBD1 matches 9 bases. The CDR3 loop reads CASSLLQGATGEKLFF. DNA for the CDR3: TGTGCCAGCAGTTTACTACAGGGGGCGACTGGAGAAAAACTGTTTTTT.